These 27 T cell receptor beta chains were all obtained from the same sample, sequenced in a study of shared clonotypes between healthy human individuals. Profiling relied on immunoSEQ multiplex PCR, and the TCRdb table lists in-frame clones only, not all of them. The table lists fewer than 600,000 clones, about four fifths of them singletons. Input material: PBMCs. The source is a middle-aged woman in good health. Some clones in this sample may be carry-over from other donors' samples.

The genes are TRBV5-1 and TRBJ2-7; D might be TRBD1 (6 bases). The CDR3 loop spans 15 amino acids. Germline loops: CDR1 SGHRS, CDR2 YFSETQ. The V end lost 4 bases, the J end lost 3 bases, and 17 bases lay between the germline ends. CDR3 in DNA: TGCGCCAGCAGCGACGGGACACCCATGGGCTACGAGCAGTACTTC. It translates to CASSDGTPMGYEQYF.

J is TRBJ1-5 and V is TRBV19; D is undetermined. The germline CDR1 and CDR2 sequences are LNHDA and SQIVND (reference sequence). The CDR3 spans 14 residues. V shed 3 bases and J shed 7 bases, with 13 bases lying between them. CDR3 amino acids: CASSMWQSRQPQHF. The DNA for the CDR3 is TGTGCCAGTAGTATGTGGCAGTCGAGACAGCCCCAGCATTTT.

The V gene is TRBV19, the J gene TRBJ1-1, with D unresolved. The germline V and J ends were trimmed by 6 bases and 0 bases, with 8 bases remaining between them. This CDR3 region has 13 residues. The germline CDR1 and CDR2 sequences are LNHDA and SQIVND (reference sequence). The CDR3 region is CASREAVNTEAFF. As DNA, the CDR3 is TGTGCCAGTAGAGAGGCGGTGAACACTGAAGCTTTCTTT.

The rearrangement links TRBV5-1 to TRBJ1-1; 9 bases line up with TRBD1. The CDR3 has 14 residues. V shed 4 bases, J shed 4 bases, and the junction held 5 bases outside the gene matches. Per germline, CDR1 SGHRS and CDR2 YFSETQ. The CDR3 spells CASSLQGASTEAFF. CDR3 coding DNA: TGCGCCAGCAGCCTACAGGGGGCTTCCACTGAAGCTTTCTTT.

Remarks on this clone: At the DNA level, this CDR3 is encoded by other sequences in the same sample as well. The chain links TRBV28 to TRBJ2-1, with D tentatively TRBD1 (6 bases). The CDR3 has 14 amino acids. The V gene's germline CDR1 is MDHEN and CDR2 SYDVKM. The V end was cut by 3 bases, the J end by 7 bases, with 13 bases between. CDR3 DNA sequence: TGTGCCAGCAGTTTGTCCAGGGGCAGAAATGAGCAGTTCTTC. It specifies CASSLSRGRNEQFF. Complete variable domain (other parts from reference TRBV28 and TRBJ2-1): DVKVTQSSRYLVKRTGEKVFLECVQDMDHENMFWYRQDPGLGLRLIYFSYDVKMKEKGDIPEGYSVSREKKERFSLILESASTNQTSMYLCASSLSRGRNEQFFGPGTRLTVL.

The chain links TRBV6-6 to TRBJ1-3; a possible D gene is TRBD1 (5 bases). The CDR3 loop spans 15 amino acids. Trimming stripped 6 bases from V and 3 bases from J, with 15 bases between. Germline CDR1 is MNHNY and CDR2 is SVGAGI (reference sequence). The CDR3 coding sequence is TGTGCCAGCAGACTCCGGGACCGCGGTGGAAACACCATATATTTT. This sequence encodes CASRLRDRGGNTIYF.

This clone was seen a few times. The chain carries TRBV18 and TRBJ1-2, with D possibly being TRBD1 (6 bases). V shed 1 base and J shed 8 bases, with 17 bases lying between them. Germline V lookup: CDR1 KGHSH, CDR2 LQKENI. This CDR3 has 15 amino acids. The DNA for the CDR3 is TGTGCCAGCTCACCACTGGGACAATCCCGAGGGGGCTACACCTTC. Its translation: CASSPLGQSRGGYTF.

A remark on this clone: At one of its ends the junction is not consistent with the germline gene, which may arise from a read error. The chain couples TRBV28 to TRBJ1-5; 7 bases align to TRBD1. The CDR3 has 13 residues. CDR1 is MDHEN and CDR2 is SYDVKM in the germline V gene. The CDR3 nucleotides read TGTGCCAGCAGTTTATGGGGGAACAGGGGAGCCGATTTT. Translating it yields CASSLWGNRGADF. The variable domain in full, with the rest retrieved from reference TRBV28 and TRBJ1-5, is DVKVTQSSRYLVKRTGEKVFLECVQDMDHENMFWYRQDPGLGLRLIYFSYDVKMKEKGDIPEGYSVSREKKERFSLILESASTNQTSMYLCASSLWGNRGADFGDGTRLSIL.

This CDR3 is CASSQDGGGSGYTF. CDR3 nucleotides: TGCGCCAGCAGCCAAGATGGGGGGGGCTCTGGCTACACCTTC. The V call is TRBV4-1, the J call TRBJ1-2, with D possibly being TRBD1 (6 bases). Germline V gene data show CDR1 as MGHRA and CDR2 as YSYEKL. The CDR3 contains 14 residues. V was shortened by 0 bases and J by 7 bases, with 12 bases between the two germline ends.

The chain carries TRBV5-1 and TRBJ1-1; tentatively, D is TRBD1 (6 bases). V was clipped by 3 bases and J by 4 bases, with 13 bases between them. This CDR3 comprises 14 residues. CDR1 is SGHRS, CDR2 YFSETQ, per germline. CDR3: CASSSDSRTTEAFF. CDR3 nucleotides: TGCGCCAGCAGCTCGGACAGTCGGACCACTGAAGCTTTCTTT.

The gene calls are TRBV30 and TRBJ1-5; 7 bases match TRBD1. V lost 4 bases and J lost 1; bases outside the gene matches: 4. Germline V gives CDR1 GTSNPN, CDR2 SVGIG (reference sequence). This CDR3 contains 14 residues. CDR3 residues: CAWTPGQSNQPQHF. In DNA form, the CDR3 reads TGTGCCTGGACCCCGGGACAGAGCAATCAGCCCCAGCATTTT.

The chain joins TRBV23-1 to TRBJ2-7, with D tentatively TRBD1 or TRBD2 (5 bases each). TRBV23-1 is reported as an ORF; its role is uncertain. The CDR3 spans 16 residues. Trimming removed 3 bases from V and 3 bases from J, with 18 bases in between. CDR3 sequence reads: CASSQGPALSYYEQYF. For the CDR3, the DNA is TGCGCCAGCAGTCAGGGACCAGCACTATCTTACTACGAGCAGTACTTC.

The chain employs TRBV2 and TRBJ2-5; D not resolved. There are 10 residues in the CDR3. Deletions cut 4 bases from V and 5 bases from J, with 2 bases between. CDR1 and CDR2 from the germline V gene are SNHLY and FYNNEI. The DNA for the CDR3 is TGTGCCAGCAGTGGGGAGACCCAGTACTTC. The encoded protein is CASSGETQYF.

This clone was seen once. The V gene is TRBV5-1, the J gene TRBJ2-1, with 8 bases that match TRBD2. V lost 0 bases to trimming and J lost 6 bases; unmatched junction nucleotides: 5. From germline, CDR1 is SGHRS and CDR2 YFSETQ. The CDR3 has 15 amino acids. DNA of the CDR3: TGCGCCAGCAGCTTGGCCGGGACTAGAGTCAATGAGCAGTTCTTC. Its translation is CASSLAGTRVNEQFF.

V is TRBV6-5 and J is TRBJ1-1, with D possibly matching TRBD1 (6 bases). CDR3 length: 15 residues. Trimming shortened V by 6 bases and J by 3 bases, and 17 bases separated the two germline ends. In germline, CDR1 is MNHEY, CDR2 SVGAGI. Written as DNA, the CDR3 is TGTGCCAGCAGAACTGCTTACAGGGTTGACACTGAAGCTTTCTTT. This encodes CASRTAYRVDTEAFF.

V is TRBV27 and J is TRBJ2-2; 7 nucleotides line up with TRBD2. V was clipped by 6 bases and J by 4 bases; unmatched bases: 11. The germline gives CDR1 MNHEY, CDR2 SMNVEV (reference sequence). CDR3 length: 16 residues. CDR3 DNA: TGTGCCAGCAGCCTGAAACTCGGGACTATCACCGGGGAGCTGTTTTTT. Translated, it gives CASSLKLGTITGELFF.

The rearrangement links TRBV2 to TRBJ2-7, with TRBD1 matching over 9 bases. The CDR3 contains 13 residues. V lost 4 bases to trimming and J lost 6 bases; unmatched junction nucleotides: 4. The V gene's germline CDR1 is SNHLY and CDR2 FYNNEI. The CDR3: CASSGDRDVEQYF. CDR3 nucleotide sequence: TGTGCCAGCAGTGGGGACAGGGACGTCGAGCAGTACTTC.

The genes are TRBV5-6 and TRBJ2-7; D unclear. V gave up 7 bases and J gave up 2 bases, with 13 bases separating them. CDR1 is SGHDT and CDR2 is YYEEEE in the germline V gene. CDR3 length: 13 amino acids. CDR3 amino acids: CASYSVGTYEQYF. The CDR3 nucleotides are TGTGCCAGCTACTCGGTGGGAACCTACGAGCAGTACTTC.

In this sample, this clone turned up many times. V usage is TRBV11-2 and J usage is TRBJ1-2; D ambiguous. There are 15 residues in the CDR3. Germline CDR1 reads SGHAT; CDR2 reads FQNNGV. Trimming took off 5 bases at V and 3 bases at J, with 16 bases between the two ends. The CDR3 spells CASSPNSVRYYGYTF. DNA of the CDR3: TGTGCCAGCAGCCCAAACAGCGTTCGGTACTATGGCTACACCTTC.

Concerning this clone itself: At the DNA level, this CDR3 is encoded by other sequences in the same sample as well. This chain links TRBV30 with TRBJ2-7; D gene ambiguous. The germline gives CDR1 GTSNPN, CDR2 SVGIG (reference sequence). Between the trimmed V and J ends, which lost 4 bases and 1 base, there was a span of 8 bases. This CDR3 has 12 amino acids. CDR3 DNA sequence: TGTGCCTGGAAGGGCAGTTCCTACGAGCAGTACTTC. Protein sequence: CAWKGSSYEQYF.

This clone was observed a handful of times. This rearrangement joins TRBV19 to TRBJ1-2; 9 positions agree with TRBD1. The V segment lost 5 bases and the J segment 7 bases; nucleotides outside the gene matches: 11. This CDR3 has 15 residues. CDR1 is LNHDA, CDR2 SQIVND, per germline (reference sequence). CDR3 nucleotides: TGTGCCAGTAGTGCTTACAGGGGGCGTTTAGGTGGCTACACCTTC. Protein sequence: CASSAYRGRLGGYTF.

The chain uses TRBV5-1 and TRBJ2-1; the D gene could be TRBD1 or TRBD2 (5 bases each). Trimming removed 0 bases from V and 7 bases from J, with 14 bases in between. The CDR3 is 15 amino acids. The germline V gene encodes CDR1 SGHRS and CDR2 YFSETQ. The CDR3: CASSLESSGRNEQFF. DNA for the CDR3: TGCGCCAGCAGCTTGGAGTCATCGGGGCGAAATGAGCAGTTCTTC.

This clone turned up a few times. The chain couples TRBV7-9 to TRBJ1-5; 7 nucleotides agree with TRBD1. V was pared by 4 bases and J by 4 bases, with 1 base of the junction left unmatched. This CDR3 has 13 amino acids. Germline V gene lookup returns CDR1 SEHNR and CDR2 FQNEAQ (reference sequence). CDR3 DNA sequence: TGTGCCAGCAGCTCACAGGGGAATCAGCCCCAGCATTTT. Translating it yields CASSSQGNQPQHF.

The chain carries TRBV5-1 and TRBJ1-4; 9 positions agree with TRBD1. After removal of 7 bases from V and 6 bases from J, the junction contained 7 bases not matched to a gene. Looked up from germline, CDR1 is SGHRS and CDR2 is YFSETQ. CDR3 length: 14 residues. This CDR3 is CASSEQGADEKLFF. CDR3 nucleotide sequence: TGCGCCAGCTCCGAACAGGGGGCCGATGAAAAACTGTTTTTT.

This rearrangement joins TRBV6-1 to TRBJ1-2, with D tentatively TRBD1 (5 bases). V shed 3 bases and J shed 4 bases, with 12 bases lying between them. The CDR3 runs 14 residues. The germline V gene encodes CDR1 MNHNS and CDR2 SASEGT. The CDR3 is CASSDITGPYGYTF. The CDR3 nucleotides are TGTGCCAGCAGTGATATAACAGGCCCCTATGGCTACACCTTC.

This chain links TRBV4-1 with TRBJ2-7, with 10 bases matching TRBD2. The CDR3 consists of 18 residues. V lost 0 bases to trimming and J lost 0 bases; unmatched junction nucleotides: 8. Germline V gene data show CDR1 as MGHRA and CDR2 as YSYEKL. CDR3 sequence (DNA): TGCGCCAGCAGCCAAGATCGGCTAGCGGGAGCGAACTCCTACGAGCAGTACTTC. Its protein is CASSQDRLAGANSYEQYF.

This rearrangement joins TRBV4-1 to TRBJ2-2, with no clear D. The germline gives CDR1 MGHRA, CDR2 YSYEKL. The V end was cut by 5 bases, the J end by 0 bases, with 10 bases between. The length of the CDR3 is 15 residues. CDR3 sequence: CASSGPASNTGELFF. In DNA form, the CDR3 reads TGCGCCAGCAGCGGTCCAGCGTCGAACACCGGGGAGCTGTTTTTT.